This TCR beta chain comes out of a study of blood T cell repertoires in COVID-19. Some clones are missing from TCRdb's copy, which holds only in-frame ones; the method was immunoSEQ multiplex PCR. The sample lists approximately 450,000 clones; roughly 85% were seen once. The germline V gene has CDR1 ENHRY and CDR2 SYGVKD. V shed 7 bases, J shed 3 bases, and the junction held 11 bases outside the gene matches. The CDR3 covers 15 residues. Sample: PBMCs or T cells enriched from blood (not recorded which). This TCR came from a woman in her late teens or twenties with acute COVID-19. This chain uses TRBV10-3 with TRBJ1-1; 7 positions agree with TRBD1. The DNA for the CDR3 is TGTGCCATCAAGGTCGGGGACAGAAAACACACTGAAGCTTTCTTT. Amino acid sequence: CAIKVGDRKHTEAFF.